Below are 20 T cell receptor beta chains sequenced from a single sample in a study of post-analysis software for immune sequencing data (dated by TCRdb to the mid-2010s). What the study reported, not specific to this receptor: A few TRBV segments, including TRBV5-6, TRBV5-1 and TRBV20-1, were significantly more frequent in patients than controls.

No antigens are known for them. Library construction relied on PCR. The sequencer listed for this sample is Illumina HiSeq 2500. To reduce PCR and sequencing biases, unique molecular identifiers were built into the TCR beta cDNA libraries. Starting from the raw public reads, TCRdb applied fastp trimming at Q25, assembled clones with MiXCR and retained in-frame beta chains. Rows with a matching CDR3 protein are joined into one entry that keeps the most common DNA and genes. The sample records approximately 570,000 distinct CDR3 sequences, 44% of which are singletons. The ten most abundant clones make up approximately 1.7% of the sample. Specimen: blood. The receptors come from a girl between 10 and 17 years old with multiple sclerosis.

The chain links TRBV5-1 to TRBJ2-3, with 7 bases matching TRBD1. The CDR3 covers 18 residues. V was clipped by 6 bases and J by 0 bases; unmatched bases: 16. Germline V CDR1 and CDR2: SGHRS, YFSETQ. The CDR3 spells CASTPSVRRQGSTDTQYF. CDR3 sequence (DNA): TGCGCCAGCACCCCATCGGTCCGGAGACAGGGAAGCACAGATACGCAGTATTTT.

The rearrangement joins TRBV20-1 to TRBJ2-7; 8 bases fit TRBD1. The V gene's germline CDR1 is DFQATT and CDR2 SNEGSKA (reference sequence). CDR3 length: 14 residues. The ends lost 0 bases at V and 6 bases at J; junction bases unmatched: 7. Here the CDR3 DNA reads TGCAGTGCTAGAGATCACCAGGGGGCAGGCGAGCAGTACTTC. It specifies CSARDHQGAGEQYF.

This clonotype was recorded a few times. In DNA, the CDR3 is TGTGCCAGCAGCATTCCTAGGGGCAGGGAGGGAAGCACAGATACGCAGTATTTT. Residues: CASSIPRGREGSTDTQYF. The chain is built from TRBV7-9 and TRBJ2-3, with 7 bases aligning to TRBD2. With 5 bases clipped from V and 0 bases from J, the junction kept 14 bases outside the gene matches. CDR1 and CDR2 from the germline V gene are SEHNR and FQNEAQ (reference sequence). The CDR3 spans 18 residues.

V is TRBV12-3 or TRBV12-4 and J is TRBJ2-5, with a tentative D call TRBD2 (6 bases). The DNA matches TRBJ2-7 better at its end, which makes the J call doubtful. This CDR3 spans 15 amino acids. As DNA, the CDR3 is TGTGCCAGCAGTTTACTGGGGACTGGGGCCTACGAGCAGTACTTC. It specifies CASSLLGTGAYEQYF.

This clonotype turned up a few times. V and J are TRBV6-5 and TRBJ1-2; 10 nucleotides line up with TRBD1. CDR3 size: 15 residues. Trimming removed 0 bases from V and 6 bases from J; junction bases left unmatched: 4. Germline CDR1 reads MNHEY; CDR2 reads SVGAGI. Written as DNA, the CDR3 is TGTGCCAGCAGTTACTCGACAGGGGGCCAGGATGGCTACACCTTC. It encodes CASSYSTGGQDGYTF.

The gene calls are TRBV29-1 and TRBJ1-2; D uncertain. This CDR3 has 14 amino acids. V was shortened by 1 base and J by 8 bases, with 17 bases between the two germline ends. The germline V gene has CDR1 SQVTM and CDR2 ANQGSEA. CDR3 bases: TGCAGCGTTGAAGGTCCTACGGGCGCCGAAGGCTACACCTTC. It translates to CSVEGPTGAEGYTF.

The chain couples TRBV12-3 or TRBV12-4 to TRBJ1-1; weak D call: TRBD1 (5 bases). The CDR3 length is 12 residues. Trimming shortened V by 5 bases and J by 6 bases, and 10 bases separated the two germline ends. In nucleotides, the CDR3 is TGTGCCAGCAGTGGGACTGTCGCTGAAGCTTTCTTT. This encodes CASSGTVAEAFF.

The V and J genes are TRBV20-1 and TRBJ1-1; a possible D gene is TRBD1 (6 bases). The germline V gene has CDR1 DFQATT and CDR2 SNEGSKA (reference sequence). V lost 3 bases and J lost 1, with 12 bases in between. This CDR3 is built from 14 residues. The CDR3 loop reads CSASFQGRNTEAFF. Written as DNA, the CDR3 is TGCAGTGCTAGTTTCCAGGGGCGGAACACTGAAGCTTTCTTT.

On this clonotype: This may be a read error: a much more frequent sequence differs by one nucleotide. The CDR3 nucleotides are TGTGCCAGCAGTGACGGGACAGGGGGCACCGGGGAGCTGTTTTTT. It is translated as CASSDGTGGTGELFF. The V and J genes are TRBV6-4 and TRBJ2-2; TRBD1 aligns across 11 bases. This CDR3 is built from 15 residues. Germline V gene lookup returns CDR1 MRHNA and CDR2 SNTAGT. V was pared by 2 bases and J by 4 bases, with 0 bases of the junction left unmatched.

V and J are TRBV12-3 or TRBV12-4 and TRBJ2-1; TRBD2 matches at 10 bases. J lost 7 bases, V lost 7 bases, and 10 bases had no gene match. The CDR3 has 15 amino acids. As DNA, the CDR3 is TGTGCCAGCACGCTATCTCTTAGCGGGAGGAATGAGCAGTTCTTC. Protein sequence: CASTLSLSGRNEQFF.

This clonotype was seen once. The chain links TRBV20-1 to TRBJ1-5; no reliable D call. This CDR3 region has 13 residues. The V gene's germline CDR1 is DFQATT and CDR2 SNEGSKA (reference sequence). Trimming shortened V by 4 bases and J by 5 bases, and 12 bases separated the two germline ends. The CDR3 loop reads CSATEGFDQPQHF. In DNA, the CDR3 is TGCAGTGCTACCGAGGGTTTTGATCAGCCCCAGCATTTT.

This clonotype was seen more than once but under ten times. The genes are TRBV29-1 and TRBJ2-7; TRBD2 matches 8 bases. Germline-derived CDR1 and CDR2 are SQVTM and ANQGSEA. V was clipped by 6 bases and J by 1 base; unmatched bases: 8. The CDR3 spans 14 residues. The chain's CDR3 is CSVAGGTGSYEQYF. The CDR3 region has the DNA TGCAGCGTGGCGGGAGGCACCGGATCCTACGAGCAGTACTTC.

This clonotype has a count of ten or more. The rearrangement joins TRBV12-3 or TRBV12-4 to TRBJ2-5; possibly TRBD1 for D (6 bases). Between the trimmed V and J ends, which lost 5 bases and 2 bases, there was a span of 9 bases. This CDR3 has 13 amino acids. This chain's CDR3 is CASSLQGQETQYF. Here the CDR3 DNA reads TGTGCCAGCAGTCTACAGGGTCAAGAGACCCAGTACTTC.

This clonotype was seen a handful of times. The chain recombines TRBV4-1 with TRBJ2-3; TRBD2 matches 12 bases. The CDR3 consists of 17 residues. V gave up 0 bases and J gave up 4 bases; unmatched junction bases: 5. CDR1 is MGHRA, CDR2 YSYEKL, per germline. The CDR3 DNA sequence: TGCGCCAGCAGCCAAGACGGACTAGCGGGACTGGCAGATACGCAGTATTTT. Amino acids: CASSQDGLAGLADTQYF.

The chain joins TRBV20-1 to TRBJ2-7, with TRBD2 matching over 9 bases. V shed 0 bases and J 2 bases; nucleotides not matched to a gene: 8. The germline V gene has CDR1 DFQATT and CDR2 SNEGSKA (reference sequence). The CDR3 sequence is 16 residues long. The CDR3 loop is CSARDPSGGRAYEQYF. The CDR3 nucleotides read TGCAGTGCTAGAGACCCCTCCGGCGGGAGGGCCTACGAGCAGTACTTC.

The chain uses TRBV12-3 or TRBV12-4 and TRBJ2-7; D is perhaps TRBD2 (6 bases). The CDR3 is made up of 16 amino acids. V shed 5 bases and J shed 0 bases, with 17 bases lying between them. This chain's CDR3 is CASSKNDAGSSYEQYF. CDR3 DNA sequence: TGTGCCAGCAGTAAAAACGATGCCGGGAGCTCCTACGAGCAGTACTTC.

On this clonotype itself: The germline gene is not matched at one end of the junction; a read error may be the cause. The V call is TRBV6-2 or TRBV6-3, the J call TRBJ2-5; tentatively, D is TRBD1 or TRBD2 (6 bases each). The CDR3 loop spans 14 amino acids. In germline, CDR1 is MNHEY, CDR2 SVGEGT. CDR3 coding DNA: TGTGCCGGCAGGGGACGGGGGATGGTCGAGACCCAGTACTTC. It codes for CAGRGRGMVETQYF.

The chain links TRBV2 to TRBJ2-1; 9 nucleotides match TRBD1. V shed 10 bases, J shed 5 bases, and the junction held 6 bases outside the gene matches. The CDR3 consists of 13 residues. Per germline, CDR1 SNHLY and CDR2 FYNNEI. For the CDR3, the DNA is TGTGCCATCAGGACAGGGGCGGACAATGAGCAGTTCTTC. Translated, it gives CAIRTGADNEQFF.

The J gene is TRBJ1-2, the V gene TRBV6-2 or TRBV6-3, with unresolved D. The CDR3 sequence is 12 residues long. Trimming removed 2 bases at V and 3 bases at J, with 4 bases between. Germline loops: CDR1 MNHEY, CDR2 SVGEGT. This chain's CDR3 is CASSYMDYGYTF. CDR3 sequence (DNA): TGTGCCAGCAGTTACATGGACTATGGCTACACCTTC.

This clonotype showed up just a few times. The chain employs TRBV27 and TRBJ2-5; 8 bases line up with TRBD1. The J segment lost 5 bases and the V segment lost 5 bases, leaving 7 bases of the junction unmatched. The germline CDR1 and CDR2 sequences are MNHEY and SMNVEV (reference sequence). The CDR3 contains 14 residues. The CDR3 nucleotides read TGTGCCAGCAGTACTTGGACAGGGAGGGAGACCCAGTACTTC. This gives the protein CASSTWTGRETQYF.